Detailed here is one T cell receptor (beta chain). Its antigen has not been determined. Base-call qualities are not available, and no considerably larger clone is one nucleotide away. CDR3 length: 15 amino acids, cysteine to phenylalanine. This entry keeps only the CDR3 DNA: 45 bases, framed from base 1. Deletion took 4 bases off V and 5 bases off J, with a span of 17 bases between the germline ends. Via the germline V gene, CDR1 is SQVTM and CDR2 ANQGSEA. The sample is drawn from a study of blood T cell repertoires in COVID-19 (dated by TCRdb to 2019 to 2021). Context from the whole study: Collaborator samples came from the United States, Italy and Spain and covered acute and convalescent phases of COVID-19. The repertoires were released in a freely available public database intended as a resource for research on the immune response to SARS-CoV-2. Sample metadata almost always included a de-identified subject ID, COVID-19 status, age in years and sex. Deeply sampled blood TCRbeta repertoires from subjects exposed to, actively infected with, or recovered from COVID-19 were included in the dataset. Samples came from the ongoing ImmuneRACE study (first 160 participants) plus 1,254 subjects from 6 global collaborators. The material from the prospective study consisted of cDNA or gDNA derived from T cells, B-cell-depleted T cells, or PBMCs. HLA class I and class II types, where available, came from metadata supplied by the sample provider rather than from assay-based typing. The research as a whole found: The quantity of clinical and demographic metadata differed by source and by participant and was supplied without curation.

The immunoSEQ Assay, a bias-controlled multiplex PCR, was used to amplify TCRbeta CDR3 regions from genomic DNA. As for the authors' bioinformatics: The number of nucleated cells in each sample was estimated from the amplification of reference gene primers within the assay. To quantify the absolute abundance of each unique TCRbeta CDR3 rearrangement, sequence reads were collapsed and filtered. For each sample, productive Simpson clonality was calculated as the square root of Simpson's diversity index over productive rearrangements. The immuneACCESS repertoire file appears here via TCRdb, limited to in-frame rearrangements. These files lack a portion of the clones; in checked studies, under half of the deficit traces to unresolved V genes, and the cause of the others is not known. V, J and clone size were drawn from that table, and D and trimming were deduced from the DNA. The sample table holds 150,000 to 200,000 clones, of which 75% to 85% were seen once. Together, the top ten hold less than 4% of the sample.

Participants in the prospective study were aged 18 to 89 years, lived in 20 to 30 United States geographic areas, and enrolled through a virtual design. To assign participants to cohorts, the prospective study relied on clinical history that participants themselves reported in a screening survey and a study questionnaire. Recovered participants in ImmuneRACE Cohort 3 were defined by two consecutive negative NP/OP PCR tests, clearance by a healthcare professional, or resolution of symptoms. In the prospective study, whole blood, serum and a nasopharyngeal or oropharyngeal swab were collected from each participant by mobile phlebotomists. Prospective study participants could optionally give additional blood draws and questionnaires over an approximately two-month period. Before DNA extraction, blood samples from the prospective study were shipped at room temperature or frozen.

In this chain, TRBV29-1 is recombined with TRBJ1-4; the D gene assignment is ambiguous. The receptor was isolated from a woman between 55 and 75 years old who had recovered from COVID-19. Sequenced: PBMCs or T cells enriched from blood (not recorded which). The CDR3 region: CSVGVTGALNEKLFF. The base sequence is TGCAGCGTTGGTGTCACCGGAGCACTCAATGAAAAACTGTTTTTT. Outside the CDR3, residues come from the reference TRBV29-1 and TRBJ1-4 proteins, so the full variable domain is: SAVISQKPSRDICQRGTSLTIQCQVDSQVTMMFWYRQQPGQSLTLIATANQGSEATYESGFVIDKFPISRPNLTFSTLTVSNMSPEDSSIYLCSVGVTGALNEKLFFGSGTQLSVL.